This entry lists 24 T cell receptor beta chains sequenced from one sample in a study of T-cell memory formation after mild COVID-19. TCRdb reanalysed the 5' RACE reads using MiXCR and keeps one entry per CDR3 protein. The sample carries around 310,000 distinct CDR3 sequences, 13% to 15% recorded once. Sequencing used PBMCs or a T cell subset sorted from them (not recorded which). Receptors were obtained from a man younger than 30 who had mild COVID-19 (a few samples of this study predate the infection). Cell type and time point are not known.

The chain combines TRBV7-2 with TRBJ2-7; possible D gene TRBD2, 6 bases. The germline gives CDR1 SGHTA, CDR2 FQGNSA. The CDR3 is 15 residues long. V was cut by 5 bases and J by 2 bases, with 16 bases left in between. CDR3 residues: CASSPQPSAPYEQYF. CDR3 DNA sequence: TGTGCCAGCAGCCCACAGCCTAGCGCTCCCTACGAGCAGTACTTC.

V and J are TRBV12-3 or TRBV12-4 and TRBJ2-7, with a possible D match to TRBD2 (6 bases). The CDR3 runs to 13 residues. V lost 3 bases to trimming and J lost 1 base, with 7 bases between them. Here the CDR3 DNA reads TGTGCCAGCAGTTTTGGGGGGTCCTACGAGCAGTACGTC. It codes for CASSFGGSYEQYV.

A note on this clonotype: Germline is not matched at one junction end, which may reflect a read error. The J gene is TRBJ2-2, the V gene TRBV12-3 or TRBV12-4, with a possible D match to TRBD2 (6 bases). The length of the CDR3 is 13 residues. CDR3 amino acids: CASTGENTGELFF. CDR3 nucleotide sequence: TGTGCTAGCACGGGGGAGAACACCGGGGAGCTGTTTTTT.

This clonotype appeared a few times. The genes are TRBV7-9 and TRBJ2-7, with a tentative D call TRBD2 (5 bases). This CDR3 spans 14 amino acids. CDR1 is SEHNR, CDR2 FQNEAQ, per germline (reference sequence). Trimming left V 3 bases short and J 1 base short, with 10 bases between. CDR3 in amino acids: CASSLSGGSYEQYV. CDR3 in DNA: TGTGCCAGCAGCTTGTCTGGCGGGTCCTACGAGCAGTACGTC.

This clonotype was detected many times. The chain couples TRBV5-6 to TRBJ2-5; TRBD2 matches at 9 bases. The CDR3 totals 13 residues. Germline V gene lookup returns CDR1 SGHDT and CDR2 YYEEEE. V gave up 4 bases and J gave up 7 bases; unmatched junction bases: 5. The CDR3 region is CASSLATSGTQYF. CDR3 in DNA: TGTGCCAGCAGCCTTGCGACTAGCGGGACCCAGTACTTC.

In this sample, this clonotype turned up many times. This chain connects TRBV10-2 to TRBJ2-5, with TRBD2 as a possible D gene (6 bases). V lost 3 bases and J lost 2, with 10 bases in between. CDR1 WSHSY and CDR2 SAAADI come from the germline V gene. The CDR3 runs to 14 residues. The DNA for the CDR3 is TGCGCCAGCAGTGAAGCAGGGAGGCAAGAGACCCAGTACTTC. Translating gives CASSEAGRQETQYF.

This rearrangement joins TRBV5-1 to TRBJ2-1; D unclear. Germline CDR1 and CDR2: SGHRS and YFSETQ. V lost 0 bases to trimming and J lost 0 bases, with 16 bases between them. The CDR3 length is 18 residues. CDR3 DNA: TGCGCCAGCAGCTTGGCCGACCTTGTCAGGCCCTCCTACAATGAGCAGTTCTTC. It is translated as CASSLADLVRPSYNEQFF.

This clonotype was detected only a few times. The rearrangement uses TRBV6-6 and TRBJ1-6; no firm D call. Per the germline V gene, CDR1 is MNHNY and CDR2 is SVGAGI (reference sequence). The CDR3 covers 18 residues. V was clipped by 5 bases and J by 0 bases, with 17 bases between them. The CDR3 loop is CASSESTARSSYNSPLHF. Written as DNA, the CDR3 is TGTGCCAGCAGTGAAAGCACAGCCCGAAGCTCCTATAATTCACCCCTCCACTTT.

V is TRBV5-6 and J is TRBJ1-6; D is ambiguous. Trimming cost V 4 bases and J 7 bases, with 15 bases left between them. The CDR3 contains 15 residues. Germline CDR1 is SGHDT and CDR2 is YYEEEE. The CDR3, as DNA: TGTGCCAGCAGCGAGGTCCCTGTGAGGAATTCACCCCTCCACTTT. As protein: CASSEVPVRNSPLHF.

This clonotype was counted between two and nine times. The chain combines TRBV7-2 with TRBJ2-2; D uncertain. Germline V lookup: CDR1 SGHTA, CDR2 FQGNSA. V shed 1 base and J shed 0 bases, with 9 bases lying between them. CDR3 length equals 16 residues. CDR3 loop: CASSLDSRANTGELFF. The CDR3 DNA follows: TGTGCCAGCAGCTTAGATAGTCGAGCGAACACCGGGGAGCTGTTTTTT.

This clonotype was picked up a small number of times. The chain recombines TRBV4-1 with TRBJ1-5, with 9 bases that match TRBD1. Trimming removed 0 bases from V and 1 base from J; junction bases left unmatched: 4. The CDR3 is 17 amino acids. Looked up from germline, CDR1 is MGHRA and CDR2 is YSYEKL. The CDR3 nucleotides read TGCGCCAGCAGCCAAGATGGGACAGGGCGGAGCAATCAGCCCCAGCATTTT. It is translated as CASSQDGTGRSNQPQHF.

This chain connects TRBV5-1 to TRBJ1-1; TRBD1 matches at 7 bases. The CDR3 runs 17 residues. With V trimmed by 3 bases and J by 1 base, 12 bases remained unmatched. Looked up from germline, CDR1 is SGHRS and CDR2 is YFSETQ. The CDR3: CASSSTGRPMENTEAFF. DNA for the CDR3: TGCGCCAGCAGCTCGACAGGGAGGCCCATGGAGAACACTGAAGCTTTCTTT.

The chain combines TRBV7-2 with TRBJ2-2; TRBD2 agrees at 8 bases. Trimming took 5 bases from V and 0 from J; bases not matched to a gene: 5. CDR3 length: 16 amino acids. CDR1 SGHTA and CDR2 FQGNSA come from the germline V gene. Here the CDR3 reads CASSVSGAPNTGELFF. CDR3 coding DNA: TGTGCCAGCAGCGTTAGCGGGGCCCCGAACACCGGGGAGCTGTTTTTT.

The table lists this clonotype with a few counts. The rearrangement uses TRBV6-5 and TRBJ1-1; no firm D call. CDR3 length: 13 residues. V lost 5 bases and J 5 bases, leaving 12 bases between the germline ends. Germline V gene sequence: CDR1 MNHEY, CDR2 SVGAGI. CDR3 coding DNA: TGTGCCAGCAGTCCGTCGGCCGTTACTGAAGCTTTCTTT. It encodes CASSPSAVTEAFF.

This rearrangement joins TRBV6-1 to TRBJ2-7; TRBD1 agrees at 11 bases. Germline CDR1 is MNHNS and CDR2 is SASEGT. V trimming: 8 bases; J trimming: 5 bases; junction bases outside the gene matches: 5. CDR3 length: 13 residues. DNA of the CDR3: TGTGCCAGCCGGGACAGGGGGGTCCACGAGCAGTACTTC. Encoded protein: CASRDRGVHEQYF.

This clonotype was found a few times. The chain links TRBV4-3 to TRBJ1-5, with 7 bases fitting TRBD1. The CDR3 is 20 amino acids. With 1 base clipped from V and 0 bases from J, the junction kept 15 bases outside the gene matches. Germline V gene data show CDR1 as LGHNA and CDR2 as YSLEER. CDR3 sequence: CASSQVIVPGQPYSNQPQHF. Written as DNA, the CDR3 is TGCGCCAGCAGCCAAGTGATAGTACCGGGACAGCCATATAGCAATCAGCCCCAGCATTTT.

This clonotype was observed a few times. The chain is built from TRBV5-1 and TRBJ1-2, with D unclear. The CDR3 runs 14 residues. Trimming stripped 2 bases from V and 5 bases from J, with 13 bases between. Germline loops: CDR1 SGHRS, CDR2 YFSETQ. The CDR3 DNA follows: TGCGCCAGCAGCTTACGGGAAACCTCTTATGGCTACACCTTC. This codes for CASSLRETSYGYTF.

The V gene is TRBV19, the J gene TRBJ2-4; possibly TRBD2 for D (6 bases). V dropped 8 bases and J dropped 0 bases, with 11 bases sitting between them. Per the germline V gene, CDR1 is LNHDA and CDR2 is SQIVND (reference sequence). The CDR3 is 14 amino acids. CDR3 sequence: CASDFGGAKNIQYF. The DNA of the CDR3 is TGTGCCAGTGACTTCGGGGGAGCCAAAAACATTCAGTACTTC.

This clonotype was detected many times. The chain has TRBV15 and TRBJ1-4; 7 bases align to TRBD1. The CDR3 runs to 17 residues. The V and J ends lost 7 bases and 3 bases, in that order; junction bases with no gene match: 14. Germline V gives CDR1 LNHNV, CDR2 YYDKDF (reference sequence). The CDR3 is CATKDNRGLEANEKLFF. The CDR3 DNA is TGTGCCACCAAAGATAACAGGGGTCTCGAAGCTAATGAAAAACTGTTTTTT.

This clonotype was seen a handful of times. The gene calls are TRBV20-1 and TRBJ1-5; no definite D call. The V and J ends lost 3 bases and 2 bases respectively, with 11 bases between them. There are 14 residues in the CDR3. Germline V gives CDR1 DFQATT, CDR2 SNEGSKA (reference sequence). The CDR3 sequence is CSASHGLRNQPQHF. The CDR3 region has the DNA TGCAGTGCTAGTCATGGGCTACGCAATCAGCCCCAGCATTTT.

In its sample, this clonotype was seen a few times. The chain carries TRBV20-1 and TRBJ1-2; D is unresolved. This CDR3 spans 12 amino acids. Trimming left V 2 bases short and J 2 bases short, with 6 bases between. Germline-derived CDR1 and CDR2 are DFQATT and SNEGSKA (reference sequence). The CDR3: CSARLGNYGYTF. The CDR3 nucleotides are TGCAGTGCTAGACTCGGGAACTATGGCTACACCTTC.

This sequence joins TRBV6-5 and TRBJ2-5, with 11 bases fitting TRBD1. Germline lookup yields CDR1 MNHEY and CDR2 SVGAGI. Losses at the gene ends were 6 bases for V and 2 bases for J; bases not matched to a gene: 11. The CDR3 has 17 residues. In DNA form, the CDR3 reads TGTGCCAGCAGGCCGGGGTGGGACAGGGGGACTCAAGAGACCCAGTACTTC. This encodes CASRPGWDRGTQETQYF.

The chain couples TRBV11-2 to TRBJ1-1, with D perhaps matching TRBD1 (5 bases). V gave up 1 base and J gave up 1 base, with 13 bases separating them. The germline gives CDR1 SGHAT, CDR2 FQNNGV. CDR3 length: 16 residues. CDR3 sequence: CASSLVPQGRNTEAFF. The CDR3 coding sequence is TGTGCCAGCAGCTTAGTTCCCCAGGGAAGGAACACTGAAGCTTTCTTT.

This clonotype was found many times. V gene TRBV5-1 combines with J gene TRBJ1-2, with unresolved D. This CDR3 has 15 residues. Trimming took off 4 bases at V and 8 bases at J, with 21 bases between the two ends. CDR1 and CDR2 (germline): SGHRS, YFSETQ. The CDR3, as DNA: TGCGCCAGCAGCCTGTCGGCGGCCTCGGAGGACGGCTACACCTTC. Translation: CASSLSAASEDGYTF.